This T cell receptor beta chain was retrieved from a study of blood T cell repertoires in COVID-19. Study details: From the United States, Italy and Spain came samples of acute and convalescent COVID-19. From T cells, B-cell-depleted T cells, or PBMCs came the material, which was cDNA or gDNA.

Profiled with immunoSEQ multiplex PCR; TCRdb holds only in-frame clones, not every one. Here the sample spans 81,000 or so clones, 85% being singletons. Seattle patients were enrolled while actively infected and followed longitudinally. Germline-derived CDR1 and CDR2 are SGDLS and YYNGEE. This CDR3 has 16 amino acids. J lost 5 bases, V lost 4 bases, and 11 bases had no gene match. What was sequenced was peripheral blood. The chain has TRBV9 and TRBJ1-1, with 10 bases matching TRBD1. The clonotype originates from a man aged 45-65 years with COVID-19, enrolled during active disease. The CDR3 region is CASSTSGGQGTTEAFF. In DNA, the CDR3 is TGTGCCAGCAGCACATCTGGGGGACAGGGGACTACTGAAGCTTTCTTT.